Given below is one T cell receptor beta chain in context. Its target is unknown. This sample is drawn from a study of T-cell memory formation after mild COVID-19. Constant-segment primers and 5'RACE yielded cDNA libraries for TCR alpha and TCR beta, each carrying sample barcodes and UMIs. A single record per CDR3 protein comes from TCRdb applying MiXCR to the 5' RACE reads. The sample includes around 200,000 distinct CDR3 sequences, around 21% of them seen just once. This CDR3 contains 13 residues. Between the trimmed V and J ends, which lost 5 bases and 2 bases, there was a span of 12 bases. Germline loops: CDR1 DFQATT, CDR2 SNEGSKA (reference sequence). Regarding the study as a whole: Among CD4+ contracting clones, most were CM and EM, and CD8+ ones EMRA.

The sequenced sample was PBMCs or a T cell subset sorted from them (not recorded which). The V and J genes are TRBV20-1 and TRBJ2-5; a possible D gene is TRBD1 (6 bases). This sequence originates from an adult woman who had mild COVID-19 (a few samples of this study predate the infection). Cell type and time point are not known. CDR3 amino acids: CSARRQDQETQYF. The CDR3 coding sequence is TGCAGTGCTCGACGACAGGATCAAGAGACCCAGTACTTC.